The rows below give T cell receptor beta chains drawn from one sample of a study of T cells in localized non-small cell lung cancer. The protocol was immunoSEQ multiplex PCR, while the TCRdb copy is restricted to in-frame clones and leaves out a portion. This table holds some 26,000 clones, about 90% found once. The material sequenced was peripheral blood, taken before any cancer treatment. These receptors all come from a woman between 18 and 50 years old with stage I lung adenocarcinoma. CDR3s include the opening cysteine and the closing phenylalanine or tryptophan. The D gene is left open where the match is weak. Clone size is not always given. Where it is, it says once, few, many or a class for expanded clones.

clone size	D gene	J gene	V gene	CDR3 DNA	CDR3 protein
once	.	TRBJ2-3	TRBV7-9	TGTGCCAGCAGCTTCCAGGGCCGGGGCACAGATACGCAGTATTTT	CASSFQGRGTDTQYF
.	.	TRBJ1-1	TRBV5-4	TGTGCCAGCAGCTTGTCGAATGAAGCTTTCTTT	CASSLSNEAFF
.	TRBD1	TRBJ1-2	TRBV6-1	TGTGCCAGCAGTGAGAGGACAGGTCTTTATGGCTACACCTTC	CASSERTGLYGYTF
.	.	TRBJ1-3	TRBV5-1	TGCGCCAGCACCGATATCCCTGGAAACACCATATATTTT	CASTDIPGNTIYF
.	TRBD1	TRBJ2-7	TRBV9	TGTGCCAGCAGCGTAGCCGGACAGGGGAAATCCCACGAGCAGTACTTC	CASSVAGQGKSHEQYF
few	TRBD1	TRBJ1-1	TRBV18	TGTGCCAGCTCACTCATCGGGACAGGGGTTGGCACTGAAGCTTTCTTT	CASSLIGTGVGTEAFF
few	.	TRBJ2-7	TRBV21-1	TGTGCCAGCATTGACGGACTAGCCCGAAGGGACGAGCAGTACTTC	CASIDGLARRDEQYF
.	.	TRBJ2-1	TRBV4-1	TGCGCCAGCAGCCAAGAGCCGGGACTTAACAATGAGCAGTTCTTC	CASSQEPGLNNEQFF
once	.	TRBJ2-1	TRBV18	TGTGCCAGCTCACCAACTAGTATCAATGAGCAGTTCTTC	CASSPTSINEQFF
.	TRBD2	TRBJ2-7	TRBV29-1	TGCAGCGTCCGAACTAGCGCGGACGAGCAGTACTTC	CSVRTSADEQYF
.	.	TRBJ2-7	TRBV19	TGTGCCAGTAGCATGACAAGATTCTACGAGCAGTACTTC	CASSMTRFYEQYF
.	.	TRBJ1-1	TRBV15	TGTGCCACCGGAGTGGGGTCTTCGAACACTGAAGCTTTCTTT	CATGVGSSNTEAFF
.	.	TRBJ2-1	TRBV7-3	TGTGCCAGCAGCTTCGCAGGGGTTGGGGAGCAGTTCTTC	CASSFAGVGEQFF
.	.	TRBJ1-5	TRBV18	TGTGCCAGCTCACCTACGGTGGATCAGCCCCAGCATTTT	CASSPTVDQPQHF
.	TRBD2	TRBJ2-7	TRBV18	TGTGCCAGCTCACAGCAAGGGACTAACGGACGCTACGAGCAGTACTTC	CASSQQGTNGRYEQYF
once	.	TRBJ1-3	TRBV28	TGTGCCAGCAGGGGAGGGGCCGCTGGAAACACCATATATTTT	CASRGGAAGNTIYF
.	TRBD1	TRBJ2-5	TRBV6-1	TGTGCCAGCACCCTAGGGGGGACAGGGCAAGAGACCCAGTACTTC	CASTLGGTGQETQYF
few	TRBD1	TRBJ2-2	TRBV5-1	TGCGCCAGCAGTTTGGCCGGGACAGTCGACACCGGGGAGCTGTTTTTT	CASSLAGTVDTGELFF
.	TRBD1	TRBJ1-5	TRBV5-3	TGTGCCAGCAGCTTACGACAGGGGGCAATTCAGCCCCAGCATTTT	CASSLRQGAIQPQHF
once	.	TRBJ1-1	TRBV2	TGTGCCAGCACCGTGGACAGAAACACTGAAGCTTTCTTT	CASTVDRNTEAFF
.	TRBD2	TRBJ2-5	TRBV7-6	TGTGCCAGCAGCTTACCCAGACTAGCGGGAGGAGAGACCCAGTACTTC	CASSLPRLAGGETQYF
.	.	TRBJ2-1	TRBV19	TGTGCCAGTATTGGCGGGACCTCCTACAATGAGCAGTTCTTC	CASIGGTSYNEQFF
once	.	TRBJ1-3	TRBV5-1	TGCGCCAGCAGCCCGCGGGGGGACGGAAACACCATATATTTT	CASSPRGDGNTIYF
.	TRBD1	TRBJ2-3	TRBV10-3	TGTGCCATCAGTGCTCCCGGGACAGGCAGCACAGATACGCAGTATTTT	CAISAPGTGSTDTQYF
.	.	TRBJ2-1	TRBV11-2	TGTGCCAGCAGCTTAGAGGCCGGTGATAATTACAATGAGCAGTTCTTC	CASSLEAGDNYNEQFF
.	.	TRBJ1-1	TRBV6-6	TGTGCCAGCAGTTACCCGGGGGGGACTGAAGCTTTCTTT	CASSYPGGTEAFF
once	.	TRBJ1-1	TRBV7-9	TGTGCCAGCAGCATGAAACGATGGAACACTGAAGCTTTCTTT	CASSMKRWNTEAFF
.	TRBD2	TRBJ2-7	TRBV30	TGTGCCTGGAGACGACTAGCGGGGAGTTACGAGCAGTACTTC	CAWRRLAGSYEQYF
.	.	TRBJ2-7	TRBV4-3	TGCGCCAGCAGCCAAGATAGAGTCCTGGCGGCTAAGGCCTACGAGCAGTACTTC	CASSQDRVLAAKAYEQYF
.	.	TRBJ2-7	TRBV9	TGTGCCAGCAGCGCGGGGGCAGGGGTCAACGAGCAGTACTTC	CASSAGAGVNEQYF
once	.	TRBJ2-2	TRBV7-6	TGTGCCAGCAGCCCTAGAACCCGGACCAACAGCGACACCGGGGAGCTGTTTTTT	CASSPRTRTNSDTGELFF
.	TRBD1	TRBJ2-2	TRBV29-1	TGCAGCGTTGAGACAGGGGGGGCTAACACCGGGGAGCTGTTTTTT	CSVETGGANTGELFF
.	.	TRBJ1-1	TRBV6-1	TGTGCCAGCAGTGAAACAAACGGACTGAACACTGAAGCTTTCTTT	CASSETNGLNTEAFF
.	.	TRBJ1-3	TRBV28	TGTGCCAGCAGTGTGCCGGGAAACACCATATATTTT	CASSVPGNTIYF
once	TRBD2	TRBJ2-2	TRBV5-4	TGTGCCAGCACTTCTGCGGGTAGCGGGGGAGCTTCCACCGGGGAGCTGTTTTTT	CASTSAGSGGASTGELFF
once	TRBD1	TRBJ1-2	TRBV28	TGTGCCAGCAGTAGACCGGGACAGGGGGCGGATGGCTACACCTTC	CASSRPGQGADGYTF
.	TRBD1	TRBJ2-5	TRBV28	TGTGCCAGCAGTTCTAACAAATTCAGGGGGCTAGTTCGGGGGACCCAGTACTTC	CASSSNKFRGLVRGTQYF
.	TRBD2	TRBJ2-1	TRBV7-9	TGTGCCAGCACGACGACTAGCGGATACAATGAGCAGTTCTTC	CASTTTSGYNEQFF
.	.	TRBJ2-2	TRBV29-1	TGCAGCGTGTCAGTGGGGGCGGGCGGGGAGCTGTTTTTT	CSVSVGAGGELFF
.	TRBD2	TRBJ2-5	TRBV5-5	TGTGCCAGCAGCTGGGGGACTAGCGGGAGTTCGGAAGAGACCCAGTACTTC	CASSWGTSGSSEETQYF
once	.	TRBJ2-2	TRBV5-1	TGCGCCAGCAGCCAGCCCCGACAATGGTCGAACACCGGGGAGCTGTTTTTT	CASSQPRQWSNTGELFF
once	TRBD1	TRBJ2-7	TRBV7-2	TGTGCCAGCAGCTGGGGAGGGACAGGGGGCGAGCAGTACTTC	CASSWGGTGGEQYF
.	.	TRBJ2-1	TRBV11-2	TGTGCCAGCAGCTTAGATCTTAGCTCCTACAATGAGCAGTTCTTC	CASSLDLSSYNEQFF
.	.	TRBJ2-1	TRBV7-2	TGTGCCAGCAGTATGGGGAGTCCCAACTACCACAATGAGCAGTTCTTC	CASSMGSPNYHNEQFF